A single sample is the source of the 24 T cell receptor beta chains below, sequenced in a study of tumor and adjacent non-tumor tissue in lung cancer. This sample's RNA came from whole unsorted tissue. TCRbeta libraries were built with three rounds of nested PCR, modified from ARM-PCR. TCRdb re-called the multiplex PCR reads with MiXCR, one entry per CDR3 protein. The table lists around 200,000 distinct CDR3 sequences, around 71% of them singletons. The sample consisted of lung tumor tissue. The receptor source for this set is a man in his sixties with non-small cell lung cancer.

This sequence joins TRBV28 and TRBJ2-1; D not resolved. CDR1 and CDR2 (germline): MDHEN, SYDVKM. The germline V and J ends were trimmed by 2 bases and 2 bases, with 7 bases remaining between them. CDR3 length: 14 amino acids. The CDR3 nucleotides read TGTGCCAGCAGTTTACGGCCCGCCTACAATGAGCAGTTCTTC. As protein: CASSLRPAYNEQFF.

The V call is TRBV20-1, the J call TRBJ2-1; 10 nucleotides line up with TRBD2. The CDR3 contains 15 residues. CDR1 and CDR2 from the germline V gene are DFQATT and SNEGSKA (reference sequence). The junction had 5 bases not matched to a gene; V was cut back by 0 bases and J by 6 bases. The CDR3 DNA is TGCAGTGCTAGAGACAGTAGCGGGAGGAGCAATGAGCAGTTCTTC. This gives the protein CSARDSSGRSNEQFF.

On this clonotype: One base away lies a much larger clone, so this may be a sequencing read error. The chain couples TRBV4-2 to TRBJ2-7, with D maybe TRBD1 (5 bases). Germline V CDR1 and CDR2: LGHNA, YNFKEQ. The CDR3 contains 13 residues. The CDR3 DNA sequence: TGTGCCAGCGGCCAAGGACATACCTACGAGCAGTACTTC. Its translation: CASGQGHTYEQYF.

Remarks on this clonotype: The germline gene is not matched at one end of the junction; a read error may be the cause. J is TRBJ1-5 and V is TRBV11-3; no firm D call. Germline assignment: CDR1 SGHNT and CDR2 YENEEA. The CDR3 is 13 residues long. The CDR3 nucleotides are TGTGCCAGCAGCTTATCGGGCACTCAGCCCCAGCGTTTT. Translation gives CASSLSGTQPQRF. Complete variable domain (other parts from reference TRBV11-3 and TRBJ1-5): EAGVVQSPRYKIIEKKQPVAFWCNPISGHNTLYWYLQNLGQGPELLIRYENEEAVDDSQLPKDRFSAERLKGVDSTLKIQPAELGDSAVYLCASSLSGTQPQRFGDGTRLSIL.

A word on this clonotype: Because it lacks the conserved phenylalanine or tryptophan at the end, this CDR3 is likely a read error. V is TRBV20-1 and J is TRBJ1-2; 7 bases align to TRBD1. After removal of 2 bases from V and 11 bases from J, the junction contained 14 bases not matched to a gene. The CDR3 totals 14 residues. CDR1 and CDR2 (germline): DFQATT, SNEGSKA (reference sequence). Written as DNA, the CDR3 is TGCAGTGCTAGATCTCAAGGACAGGTGAAAGGTTACACCGTC. Translating it yields CSARSQGQVKGYTV.

The chain recombines TRBV11-2 with TRBJ2-5, with D perhaps TRBD2 (5 bases). Per germline, CDR1 SGHAT and CDR2 FQNNGV. CDR3 length: 13 residues. The V and J ends lost 4 bases and 10 bases respectively, with 16 bases between them. The CDR3 spells CASSSTREGSQYF. The CDR3 DNA follows: TGTGCCAGCAGCTCTACAAGGGAAGGGAGCCAGTACTTC.

This clonotype has a handful of counts. V and J are TRBV29-1 and TRBJ1-1; possible D gene TRBD1, 6 bases. Germline lookup yields CDR1 SQVTM and CDR2 ANQGSEA. Trimming stripped 5 bases from V and 4 bases from J, with 17 bases between. The CDR3 consists of 14 residues. The chain's CDR3 is CSVHPGGWGTEAFF. The CDR3 nucleotides are TGCAGCGTTCATCCCGGGGGCTGGGGCACTGAAGCTTTCTTT.

Remarks on this clonotype: A much larger clone lies one base from this, so it may be a read error. The chain carries TRBV29-1 and TRBJ1-2, with no clear D. This CDR3 spans 11 amino acids. The germline gives CDR1 SQVTM, CDR2 ANQGSEA. In nucleotides, the CDR3 is TGCAGCGACGCTGGACGTTATGACTACACCTTC. Protein: CSDAGRYDYTF.

About this clonotype itself: This could be a read error, since a much larger clone is one nucleotide away. The rearrangement joins TRBV20-1 to TRBJ2-1, with 14 nucleotides matching TRBD2. The CDR3 runs to 15 residues. Germline V CDR1 and CDR2: DFQATT, SNEGSKA (reference sequence). Losses at the gene ends were 3 bases for V and 8 bases for J; bases not matched to a gene: 6. This chain's CDR3 is CSARTGLAGEYEQFF. The CDR3 DNA is TGCAGTGCTAGGACGGGACTAGCGGGAGAGTATGAGCAGTTCTTC.

Worth noting for this clonotype: This may be a read error: a much more frequent sequence differs by one nucleotide. The chain is built from TRBV12-3 or TRBV12-4 and TRBJ2-2; TRBD2 might be the D (5 bases). Deletions cut 10 bases from V and 1 base from J, with 16 bases between. The CDR3 covers 15 residues. The CDR3 nucleotides read TGTGCCAACACTCGGGGAGAAATGAACACCGGGGAGCTGTTTTTT. Its translation is CANTRGEMNTGELFF.

In its sample, this clonotype is medium-sized. V and J are TRBV4-2 and TRBJ1-4; D gene ambiguous. V shed 0 bases and J shed 7 bases, with 12 bases lying between them. Germline assignment: CDR1 LGHNA and CDR2 YNFKEQ. The CDR3 sequence is 15 residues long. The CDR3 sequence is CASSQDVRSGEKLFF. Written as DNA, the CDR3 is TGTGCCAGCAGCCAAGATGTCCGATCTGGTGAAAAACTGTTTTTT.

This clonotype was observed a single time. A read error is likely, as this CDR3 ends without the conserved phenylalanine or tryptophan. The rearrangement uses TRBV20-1 and TRBJ1-5, with a tentative D call TRBD1 (5 bases). Germline V CDR1 and CDR2: DFQATT, SNEGSKA (reference sequence). The CDR3 loop spans 15 amino acids. The CDR3 nucleotides read TGCAGTGCTAGAGATCCGGGGCTCAGCAAACAGCCCCAGCATCTT. Translated: CSARDPGLSKQPQHL.

On this clonotype: A clone one base away is much larger, so this may be a read error. The rearrangement joins TRBV4-1 to TRBJ2-3; D is perhaps TRBD2 (5 bases). This CDR3 has 15 amino acids. CDR1 and CDR2 from the germline V gene are MGHRA and YSYEKL. CDR3 residues: CASRPGRSSTDMQYF. The CDR3 DNA is TGCGCCAGCAGACCCGGACGGTCTAGCACAGATATGCAGTATTTT.

With regard to this clonotype: A read error may produce the germline difference seen at one junction end. This chain joins TRBV4-1 and TRBJ2-1; 9 bases map to TRBD2. The CDR3 runs to 16 residues. Germline CDR1 is MGHRA and CDR2 is YSYEKL. The CDR3 sequence is CARSQDGTSPYNEQFF. CDR3 coding DNA: TGCGCCAGGAGCCAAGATGGGACTAGCCCCTACAATGAGCAGTTCTTC.

Note on this clonotype: Since the CDR3 does not end with the conserved phenylalanine or tryptophan, this likely comes from a read error. This chain links TRBV20-1 with TRBJ2-6; 14 nucleotides match TRBD2. The length of the CDR3 is 20 residues. Germline values: CDR1 DFQATT, CDR2 SNEGSKA (reference sequence). V lost 1 base to trimming and J lost 0 bases; unmatched junction nucleotides: 8. CDR3 region: CSARVPGTSGGFSGANVLTI. The CDR3 DNA is TGCAGTGCTAGAGTCCCCGGGACTAGCGGGGGATTCTCTGGGGCCAACGTCCTGACTATC.

A word on this clonotype: One end of the junction varies from germline; a read error may be responsible. The chain recombines TRBV5-4 with TRBJ2-3; no firm D call. Germline lookup yields CDR1 SGHNT and CDR2 YYREEE (reference sequence). CDR3 length: 12 residues. As DNA, the CDR3 is TGTTCCAGCAGCTTGTCTCTAGATATGCAGTATTTT. Its translation is CSSSLSLDMQYF.

Comment on this clonotype: A much larger clone lies a single base off, so this may be a read error. The V call is TRBV20-1, the J call TRBJ1-2; 8 bases fit TRBD1. V trimming: 0 bases; J trimming: 2 bases; junction bases outside the gene matches: 5. This CDR3 comprises 15 residues. Looked up from germline, CDR1 is DFQATT and CDR2 is SNEGSKA (reference sequence). The CDR3 bases are TGCAGTGCTAGAGACATAAGACAGGGGAACTATGGCTACACCTTC. The encoded protein is CSARDIRQGNYGYTF.

As for this clonotype: Being one base from a much bigger clone, this may be a read error. The rearrangement joins TRBV4-2 to TRBJ2-7; D remains ambiguous. V gave up 0 bases and J gave up 7 bases, with 16 bases separating them. The CDR3 has 15 amino acids. CDR1 is LGHNA, CDR2 YNFKEQ, per germline. The CDR3 loop reads CASSQDSLRRVEQYF. In DNA form, the CDR3 reads TGTGCCAGCAGCCAAGACTCTTTACGAAGAGTTGAGCAGTACTTC.

With regard to this clonotype: Being one base from a much bigger clone, this may be a read error. The rearrangement links TRBV6-5 to TRBJ2-1; unclear D gene. The CDR3 sequence is 14 residues long. The germline CDR1 and CDR2 sequences are MNHEY and SVGAGI. DNA for the CDR3: TGTGCCAGCAGTTACAGGGCCCTCTACAATGAGCAGCTCTTC. This sequence encodes CASSYRALYNEQLF.

This clonotype was found a few times. A read error may produce the germline difference seen at one junction end. This chain connects TRBV11-2 to TRBJ1-1, with TRBD1 identical over 7 bases. Germline assignment: CDR1 SGHAT and CDR2 FQNNGV. This CDR3 comprises 15 residues. CDR3 bases: TGTGCCTGCAGCTTTCAGGGGGTTTGGAACACAGAAGCTTTCTTT. This sequence encodes CACSFQGVWNTEAFF.

The chain has TRBV12-3 or TRBV12-4 and TRBJ1-5, with D unclear. The germline V and J ends were trimmed by 1 base and 9 bases, with 16 bases remaining between them. This CDR3 has 15 amino acids. The CDR3 coding sequence is TGTGCCAGCAGTTTAGACATGCCATTCGAGTGGCCCCAGCATTTT. This encodes CASSLDMPFEWPQHF.

Regarding this clonotype: Relative to the germline gene, one junction end is altered; a read error may explain this. This chain links TRBV20-1 with TRBJ2-7; 8 nucleotides agree with TRBD2. The CDR3 extends over 16 amino acids. CDR1 and CDR2 from the germline V gene are DFQATT and SNEGSKA (reference sequence). The CDR3 DNA reads as TGCAGTGATAGAGACGGGACTAGTGGGACGAACATCGAGCAGTACTTC. Residues: CSDRDGTSGTNIEQYF.

Turning to this clonotype: One end of the junction is discordant with germline, which a read error may explain. V usage is TRBV5-6 and J usage is TRBJ2-2; a possible D gene is TRBD2 (6 bases). This CDR3 region has 16 residues. Germline assignment: CDR1 SGHDT and CDR2 YYEEEE. The CDR3, as DNA: TGTGCCAGCAGCCGTCTTGGGCGGGGAAGCACCGGGGAACTGTTTTTT. As protein: CASSRLGRGSTGELFF.

On this clonotype itself: The junction does not match germline at one end; this may be a read error. The chain joins TRBV11-2 to TRBJ2-6, with D tentatively TRBD1 (5 bases). The CDR3 totals 14 residues. Germline CDR1 reads SGHAT; CDR2 reads FQNNGV. In nucleotides, the CDR3 is TGTGCCAGCAATTCTACCTCTGGGGCCAACCTCCTGACTTTC. The encoded protein is CASNSTSGANLLTF.